The present T cell receptor beta chain was sequenced within a study of blood T cell repertoires in COVID-19. For the study at large: The United States, Italy and Spain supplied acute and convalescent COVID-19 samples. Sources were T cells, B-cell-depleted T cells, or PBMCs; the material itself was cDNA or gDNA.

Assay: immunoSEQ multiplex PCR; the TCRdb copy retains only in-frame clones and omits some. The sample carries some 200,000 clones, roughly nine tenths recorded once. Recruits, aged about 18 to 95 years, lived in approximately 26 US areas. Cohorts were determined from participant-reported clinical history. Germline values: CDR1 ENHRY, CDR2 SYGVKD. Trimming at V came to 11 bases and at J to 7 bases, leaving 17 bases not matched to a gene. The length of the CDR3 is 15 residues. The clonotype comes from a woman aged 30 to 39 who had recovered from COVID-19. Sequencing was done on a sample of PBMCs or T cells enriched from blood (not recorded which). V is TRBV10-3 and J is TRBJ1-2; 9 positions match TRBD1. The CDR3, as DNA: TGTGCCGCAACAGACATGGGGGGACAGGGCATTGGCTACACCTTC. It translates to CAATDMGGQGIGYTF.